Listed here is a single TCR beta chain. The target antigen is unknown. The data derive from a study of human T cells and chemical hapten exposure. Overall study: A mostly female patient group had alopecia areata, totalis or universalis.

Study-level points and caveats: Relative to controls, expanded TCRs formed significantly more large CDR3 similarity clusters. PT1 expanded TCR numbers tracked positively with patch test score.

Noted time point: pre-sensitization, week 0. Treatment specified: therapeutic diphenylcyclopropenone sensitization with weekly scalp DPC. V gave up 3 bases and J gave up 6 bases; unmatched junction bases: 8. Per the germline V gene, CDR1 is LNHDA and CDR2 is SQIVND (reference sequence). This CDR3 is 15 amino acids long. The library tagged individual cDNA molecules with unique molecular identifiers. TCRdb reprocessed the RACE reads with MiXCR, giving one entry per CDR3 protein. This table holds some 250,000 distinct CDR3 sequences, 7.5% to 8% found once. The sequences come from whole blood, collected in connection with sensitization to the hapten diphenylcyclopropenone (DPC). The receptor's source is a man between 18 and 29 years old with alopecia areata. Some clones in this sample may be carry-over from other donors' samples. This sequence joins TRBV19 and TRBJ2-1, with TRBD2 matching 7 bases. CDR3 bases: TGTGCCAGTAGTATTTGGGGCGGGGGTATCAATGAGCAGTTCTTC. Encoded protein: CASSIWGGGINEQFF.